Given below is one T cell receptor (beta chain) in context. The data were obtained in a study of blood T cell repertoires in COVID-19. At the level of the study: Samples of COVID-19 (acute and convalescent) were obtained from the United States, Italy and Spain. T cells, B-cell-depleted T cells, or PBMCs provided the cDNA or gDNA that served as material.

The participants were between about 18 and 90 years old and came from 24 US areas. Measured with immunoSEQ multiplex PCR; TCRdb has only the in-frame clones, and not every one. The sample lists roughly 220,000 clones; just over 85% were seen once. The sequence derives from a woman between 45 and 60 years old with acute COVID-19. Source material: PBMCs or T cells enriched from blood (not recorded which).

The CDR3 spells CASSLGGTTFSYEQYF. In DNA form, the CDR3 reads TGCGCCAGCAGCTTGGGCGGGACGACCTTCTCCTACGAGCAGTACTTC. The chain combines TRBV5-1 with TRBJ2-7; D is perhaps TRBD2 (6 bases). CDR1 and CDR2 from the germline V gene are SGHRS and YFSETQ. The CDR3 runs to 16 residues. Trimming removed 0 bases from V and 0 bases from J, with 13 bases in between.